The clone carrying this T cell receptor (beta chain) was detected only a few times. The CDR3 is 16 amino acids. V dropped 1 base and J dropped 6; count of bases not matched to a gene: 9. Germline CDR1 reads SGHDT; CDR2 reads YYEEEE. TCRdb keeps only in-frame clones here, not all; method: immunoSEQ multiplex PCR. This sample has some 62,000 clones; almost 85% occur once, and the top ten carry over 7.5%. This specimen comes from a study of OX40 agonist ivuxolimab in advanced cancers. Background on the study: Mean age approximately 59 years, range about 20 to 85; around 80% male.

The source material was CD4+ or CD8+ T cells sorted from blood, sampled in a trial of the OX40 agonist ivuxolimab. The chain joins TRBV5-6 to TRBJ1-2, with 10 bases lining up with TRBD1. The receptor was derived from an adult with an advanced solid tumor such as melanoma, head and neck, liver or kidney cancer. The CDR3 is CASSLNLDRGWNGYTF. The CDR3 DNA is TGTGCCAGCAGCTTGAACTTGGACAGGGGGTGGAATGGCTACACCTTC.